This T cell receptor (beta chain) appears in the sequencing data of a study of T cells in Graves' hyperthyroidism and ophthalmopathy. Amplification of TCR beta CDR3 regions was performed using RNA transcripts as template. During a first-round RT-PCR of the TCR CDR3, the HTBI primer set was used. TCRdb analysed the multiplex PCR reads with MiXCR anew, one entry per CDR3 protein. The sample has approximately 870,000 distinct CDR3 sequences; roughly 37% are singletons. Subjects aged 18 to 65 presented with newly diagnosed hyperthyroidism of less than 2 months' duration. Together with thyroid ultrasound, orbital computed tomography, serum thyroxine and TRAb, clinical symptoms were used for diagnoses. CDR1 is SNHLY and CDR2 is FYNNEI in the germline V gene. V lost 4 bases to trimming and J lost 6 bases, with 9 bases between them. CDR3 length: 12 residues.

This chain joins TRBV2 and TRBJ1-2, with D maybe TRBD1 (5 bases). The sequenced material came from blood. The receptor's source is a young man with Graves' hyperthyroidism. The CDR3 region has the DNA TGTGCCAGCAGTGGGGGCGTAGATGGCTACACCTTC. This codes for CASSGGVDGYTF.